Each of the 5 T cell receptor beta chains below was sequenced from the same sample in a study of human T cells and chemical hapten exposure. The sample's time point: pre-sensitization, week 0. Treatment denoted: therapeutic diphenylcyclopropenone sensitization with weekly scalp DPC. TCRdb independently ran MiXCR on the RACE reads; one entry per CDR3 protein. This table has tens of thousands of distinct CDR3 sequences, 10% to 11% appearing once. The specimen comprised whole blood, sampled in connection with sensitization to the hapten diphenylcyclopropenone (DPC). The receptor source for this set is a woman in her forties or fifties with alopecia areata. Some clones in this sample may be carry-over from other donors' samples.

This rearrangement joins TRBV7-2 to TRBJ2-3; no firm D call. The ends were cut back, 2 bases at V and 2 bases at J, with 14 bases in the middle. The CDR3 runs 16 residues. Per the germline V gene, CDR1 is SGHTA and CDR2 is FQGNSA. CDR3 sequence (DNA): TGTGCCAGCAGCTTATCCTGGGCGGCCCCCACAGATACGCAGTATTTT. Protein: CASSLSWAAPTDTQYF. The full variable domain, completed using reference TRBV7-2 and TRBJ2-3, is GAGVSQSPSNKVTEKGKDVELRCDPISGHTALYWYRQSLGQGLEFLIYFQGNSAPDKSGLPSDRFSAERTGGSVSTLTIQRTQQEDSAVYLCASSLSWAAPTDTQYFGPGTRLTVL.

This clonotype showed up just a few times. The rearrangement links TRBV6-5 to TRBJ2-4, with D maybe TRBD1 (6 bases). CDR3 length equals 18 residues. Germline V gene sequence: CDR1 MNHEY, CDR2 SVGAGI. The germline V and J ends were trimmed by 1 base and 9 bases, with 25 bases remaining between them. CDR3 nucleotides: TGTGCCAGCAGTTACTTCCCAGGGGATATGGGTAAAGATAGCATTCAGTACTTC. Amino acid sequence: CASSYFPGDMGKDSIQYF.

This clonotype has at least ten counts. This chain joins TRBV7-2 and TRBJ1-5; D remains unclear. Trimming removed 5 bases at V and 0 bases at J, with 11 bases between. This CDR3 has 15 residues. The germline V gene encodes CDR1 SGHTA and CDR2 FQGNSA. CDR3 sequence (DNA): TGTGCCAGCAGCAACCAGATTCATAGCAATCAGCCCCAGCATTTT. Translating it yields CASSNQIHSNQPQHF.

The CDR3 DNA sequence: TGTGCCAGCGGATCCACTCAAAACCGAAATTCACCCCTCCACTTT. This codes for CASGSTQNRNSPLHF. The genes are TRBV2 and TRBJ1-6; D not certain. The length of the CDR3 is 15 residues. V was clipped by 8 bases and J by 7 bases, with 18 bases between them. CDR1 and CDR2 from the germline V gene are SNHLY and FYNNEI.

This clonotype has only a few counts. The V gene is TRBV7-9, the J gene TRBJ1-1; D is perhaps TRBD1 (6 bases). CDR3 length: 16 residues. Germline-derived CDR1 and CDR2 are SEHNR and FQNEAQ (reference sequence). Deletions cut 5 bases from V and 1 base from J, with 17 bases between. CDR3 in DNA: TGTGCCAGCAGCCAGGGGACAAGGGTGCAGAACACTGAAGCTTTCTTT. This codes for CASSQGTRVQNTEAFF.